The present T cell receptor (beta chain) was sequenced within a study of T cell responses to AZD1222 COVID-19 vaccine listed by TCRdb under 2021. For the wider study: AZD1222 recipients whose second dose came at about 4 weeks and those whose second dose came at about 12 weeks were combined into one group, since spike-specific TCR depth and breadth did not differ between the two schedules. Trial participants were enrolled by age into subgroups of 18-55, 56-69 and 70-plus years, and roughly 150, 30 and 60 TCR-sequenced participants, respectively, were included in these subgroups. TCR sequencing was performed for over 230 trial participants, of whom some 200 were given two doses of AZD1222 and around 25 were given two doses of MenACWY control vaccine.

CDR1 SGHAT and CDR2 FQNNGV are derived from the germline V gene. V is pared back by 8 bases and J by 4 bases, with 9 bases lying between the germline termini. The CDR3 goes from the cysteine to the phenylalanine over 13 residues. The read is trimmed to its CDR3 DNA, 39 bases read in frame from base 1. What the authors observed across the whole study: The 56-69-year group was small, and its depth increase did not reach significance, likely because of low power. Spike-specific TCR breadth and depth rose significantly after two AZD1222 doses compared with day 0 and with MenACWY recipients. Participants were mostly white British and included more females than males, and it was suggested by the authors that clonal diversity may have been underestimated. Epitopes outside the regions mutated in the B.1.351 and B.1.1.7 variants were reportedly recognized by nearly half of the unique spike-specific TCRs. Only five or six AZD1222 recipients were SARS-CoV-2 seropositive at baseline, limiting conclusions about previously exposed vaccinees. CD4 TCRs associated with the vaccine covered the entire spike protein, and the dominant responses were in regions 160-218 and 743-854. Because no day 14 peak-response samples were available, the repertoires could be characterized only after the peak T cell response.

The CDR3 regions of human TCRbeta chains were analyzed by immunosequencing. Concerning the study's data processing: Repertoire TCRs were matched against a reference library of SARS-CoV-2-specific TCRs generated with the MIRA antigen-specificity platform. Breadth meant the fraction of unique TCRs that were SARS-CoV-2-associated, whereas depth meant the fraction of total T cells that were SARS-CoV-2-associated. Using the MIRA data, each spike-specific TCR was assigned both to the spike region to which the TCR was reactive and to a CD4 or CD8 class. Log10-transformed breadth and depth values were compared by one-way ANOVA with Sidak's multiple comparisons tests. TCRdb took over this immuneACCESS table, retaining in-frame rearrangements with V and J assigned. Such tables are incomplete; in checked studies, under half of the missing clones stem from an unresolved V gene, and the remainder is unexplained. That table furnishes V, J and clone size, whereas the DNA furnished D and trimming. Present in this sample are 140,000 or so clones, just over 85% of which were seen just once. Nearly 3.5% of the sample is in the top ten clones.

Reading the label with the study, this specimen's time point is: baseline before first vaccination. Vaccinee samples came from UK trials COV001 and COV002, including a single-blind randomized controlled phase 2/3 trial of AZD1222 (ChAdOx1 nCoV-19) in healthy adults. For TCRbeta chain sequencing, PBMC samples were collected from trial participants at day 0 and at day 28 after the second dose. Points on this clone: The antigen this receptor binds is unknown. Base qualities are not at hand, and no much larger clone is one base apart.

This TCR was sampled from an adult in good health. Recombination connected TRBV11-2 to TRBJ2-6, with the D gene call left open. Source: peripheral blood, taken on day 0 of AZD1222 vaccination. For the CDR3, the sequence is CASRYMGANVLTF. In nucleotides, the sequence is TGTGCCAGCCGCTATATGGGGGCCAACGTCCTGACTTTC. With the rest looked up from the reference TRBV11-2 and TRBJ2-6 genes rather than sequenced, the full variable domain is EAGVAQSPRYKIIEKRQSVAFWCNPISGHATLYWYQQILGQGPKLLIQFQNNGVVDDSQLPKDRFSAERLKGVDSTLKIQPAKLEDSAVYLCASRYMGANVLTFGAGSRLTVL.